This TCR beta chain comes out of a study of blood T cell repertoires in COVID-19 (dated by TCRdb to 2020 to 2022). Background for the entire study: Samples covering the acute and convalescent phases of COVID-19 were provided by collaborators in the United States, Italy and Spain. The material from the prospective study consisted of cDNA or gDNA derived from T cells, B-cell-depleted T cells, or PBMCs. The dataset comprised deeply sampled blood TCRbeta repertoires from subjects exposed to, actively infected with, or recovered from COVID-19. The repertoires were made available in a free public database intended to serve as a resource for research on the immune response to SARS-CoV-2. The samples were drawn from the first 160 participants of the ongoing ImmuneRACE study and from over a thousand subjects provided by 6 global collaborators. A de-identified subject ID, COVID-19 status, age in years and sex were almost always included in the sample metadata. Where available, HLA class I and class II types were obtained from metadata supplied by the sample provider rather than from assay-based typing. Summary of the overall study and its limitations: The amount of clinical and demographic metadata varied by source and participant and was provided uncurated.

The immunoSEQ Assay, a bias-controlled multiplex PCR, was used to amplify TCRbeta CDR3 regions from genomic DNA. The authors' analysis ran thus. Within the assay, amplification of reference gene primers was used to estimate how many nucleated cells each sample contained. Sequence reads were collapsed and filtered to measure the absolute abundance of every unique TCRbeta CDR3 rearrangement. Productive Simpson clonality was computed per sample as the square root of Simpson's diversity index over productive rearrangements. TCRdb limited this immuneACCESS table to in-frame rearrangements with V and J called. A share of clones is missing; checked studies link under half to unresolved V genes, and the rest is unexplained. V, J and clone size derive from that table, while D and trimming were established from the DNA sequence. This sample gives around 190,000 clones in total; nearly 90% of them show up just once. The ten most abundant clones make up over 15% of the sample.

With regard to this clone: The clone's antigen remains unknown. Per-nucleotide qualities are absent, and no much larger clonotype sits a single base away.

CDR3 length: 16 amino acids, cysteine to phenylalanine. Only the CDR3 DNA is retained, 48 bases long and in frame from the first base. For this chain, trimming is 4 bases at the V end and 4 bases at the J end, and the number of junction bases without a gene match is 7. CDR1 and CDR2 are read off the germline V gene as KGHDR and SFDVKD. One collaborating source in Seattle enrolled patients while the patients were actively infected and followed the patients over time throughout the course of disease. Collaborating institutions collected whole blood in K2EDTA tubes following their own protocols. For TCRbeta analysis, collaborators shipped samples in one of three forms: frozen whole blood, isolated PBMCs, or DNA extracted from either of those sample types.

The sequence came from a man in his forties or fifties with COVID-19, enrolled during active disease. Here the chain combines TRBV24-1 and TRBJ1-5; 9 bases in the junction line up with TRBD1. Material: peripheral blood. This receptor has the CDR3 CATSDPGTGLNQPQHF. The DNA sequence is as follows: TGTGCCACCAGTGACCCCGGGACAGGGCTTAATCAGCCCCAGCATTTT.